This entry concerns a single T cell receptor beta chain. Its antigen is not identified. Amplification used 60 Vbeta primers and 13 Jbeta primers. Here immunoSEQ multiplex PCR was the method, and the copy in TCRdb shows in-frame clones only, minus some. The sample table includes 38,000 or so clones. This sample is drawn from a study of cytomegalovirus exposure and HLA in healthy donors. Study-wide results and caveats: While the bulk of TCR sequences proved rare, some public TCRs turned up in many donors.

V dropped 6 bases and J dropped 6 bases, with 10 bases sitting between them. In germline, CDR1 is DFQATT, CDR2 SNEGSKA (reference sequence). This CDR3 is 11 amino acids long. The sequencing sample was made of PBMCs. This receptor was obtained from a middle-aged man in good health and CMV-seropositive. The rearrangement joins TRBV20-1 to TRBJ2-3; D gene unclear. CDR3 nucleotide sequence: TGCAGTGCCAACCCCCGGGATACGCAGTATTTT. It specifies CSANPRDTQYF.